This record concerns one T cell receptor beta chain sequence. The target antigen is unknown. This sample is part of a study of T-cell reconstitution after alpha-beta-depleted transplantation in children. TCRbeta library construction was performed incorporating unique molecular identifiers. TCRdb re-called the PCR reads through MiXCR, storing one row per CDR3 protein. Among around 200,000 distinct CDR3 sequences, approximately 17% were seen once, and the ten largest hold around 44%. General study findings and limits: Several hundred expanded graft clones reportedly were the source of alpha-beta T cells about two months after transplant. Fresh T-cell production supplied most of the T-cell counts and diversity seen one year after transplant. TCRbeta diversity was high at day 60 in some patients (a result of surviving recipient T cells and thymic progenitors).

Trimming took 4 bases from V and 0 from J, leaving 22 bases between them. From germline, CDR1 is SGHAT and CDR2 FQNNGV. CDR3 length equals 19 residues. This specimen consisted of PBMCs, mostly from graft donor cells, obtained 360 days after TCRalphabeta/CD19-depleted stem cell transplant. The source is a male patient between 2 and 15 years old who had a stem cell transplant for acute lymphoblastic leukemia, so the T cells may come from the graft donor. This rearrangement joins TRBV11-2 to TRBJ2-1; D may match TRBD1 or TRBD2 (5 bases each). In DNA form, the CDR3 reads TGTGCCAGCAGCTGGGGGATCAGGACCGGATCAAGCTCCTACAATGAGCAGTTCTTC. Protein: CASSWGIRTGSSSYNEQFF.